A single sample gave rise to the 32 T cell receptor beta chains below, sequenced in a study of CD8+ T cells in alopecia areata. It was with CD4, CD8alpha, NKG2D, NKG2ACE and other markers that pooled cutaneous lymph node cells were sorted. Sequencing used cDNA as its template, made by extracting RNA and reverse transcribing it. Clones were sequenced by immunoSEQ multiplex PCR, and TCRdb holds only the in-frame ones, with some missing. Altogether under 350,000 clones were found in the sample, and no singletons occur. Sequencing used CD4+ T cells sorted from a lymph node. These receptors originate from a C3H/HeJ mouse with alopecia areata. The mouse line has the MHC haplotype H2-k.

This clone was picked up a small number of times. Genes and germline come from the mouse. The read ends 4 residues shy of where the CDR3 ends; the end is completed using the germline J gene. Additional DNA sequences in this sample encode the identical CDR3. This chain joins TRBV1 and TRBJ1-2, with 7 bases that match TRBD1. The germline gives CDR1 NSQYPW, CDR2 LRSPGD (reference sequence). With V trimmed by 0 bases and J by 3 bases, 4 bases remained unmatched. There are 15 residues in the CDR3. The sequenced CDR3 bases are TGCACCTGCAGTGCAGAGGGCAGGGGGGACTCC. Protein sequence: CTCSAEGRGDS. The entire CDR3 protein reads CTCSAEGRGDSDYTF.

A few counts support this clone. Any gene name here is a mouse gene name. The CDR3 end falls 4 residues outside the read, so it is completed with the germline J gene. The chain joins TRBV1 to TRBJ2-1; 12 bases line up with TRBD2. Trimming at V came to 4 bases and at J to 4 bases, leaving 11 bases not matched to a gene. CDR3 length equals 18 residues. Germline V gives CDR1 NSQYPW, CDR2 LRSPGD (reference sequence). The CDR3 loop reads CTCSVGQGGLGGYAEQFF. Incomplete CDR3 DNA: TGCACCTGCAGTGTGGGACAGGGCGGACTGGGGGGGTATGCT. The variable domain in full, with the rest retrieved from reference TRBV1 and TRBJ2-1, is VTLLEQNPRWRLVPRGQAVNLRCILKNSQYPWMSWYQQDLQKQLQWLFTLRSPGDKEVKSLPGADYLATRVTDTELRLQVANMSQGRTLYCTCSVGQGGLGGYAEQFFGPGTRLTVL.

The sample holds a few counts of this clone. Gene names and germline match the mouse. The sequenced fragment ends 4 residues before the CDR3 boundary, so the rest is inferred from the germline J gene. Other DNA sequences in this specimen translate into the identical CDR3. The chain couples TRBV13-3 to TRBJ2-1; 11 bases map to TRBD2. CDR1 is NNHDY and CDR2 is SYVADS in the germline V gene. The CDR3 has 15 residues. V shed 2 bases and J 3 bases; nucleotides not matched to a gene: 1. The part of the CDR3 DNA that was read is TGTGCCAGCAGTGAAACTGGGGGGGCCTATGCT. It codes for CASSETGGAYA. The complete CDR3 reads CASSETGGAYAEQFF.

Notes on this clone: All gene names here are mouse names. Other DNA sequences within the sample encode an identical CDR3. The DNA read from the CDR3 is TGTGCCAGCAGCCAAGATCGTACTAGTCAAAAC. Residues: CASSQDRTSQN. The full CDR3 protein is CASSQDRTSQNTLYF. The chain joins TRBV5 to TRBJ2-4; D is unclear. Read coverage stops 4 residues before the CDR3 terminus; the germline J gene supplies the remainder. The germline V gene encodes CDR1 LGHNA and CDR2 YNLKQL (reference sequence). Deletions cut 0 bases from V and 0 bases from J, with 7 bases between. The CDR3 extends over 15 amino acids.

This clone was seen only a few times. The listed genes are named as in mouse. The read ends 4 residues early relative to the CDR3; the germline J gene fills the gap. This chain uses TRBV13-1 with TRBJ2-4; TRBD2 might be the D (6 bases). This CDR3 contains 13 residues. Germline V lookup: CDR1 NSHNY, CDR2 SYGAGN. Incomplete CDR3 DNA: TGTGCCAGCGGTCGGGACTTCAAAAAC. As protein: CASGRDFKN. The complete CDR3 sequence is CASGRDFKNTLYF.

As concerns this clone: Here the gene names and germline are mouse. Read sequence stops 4 residues before the CDR3 end, and the germline J gene provides the missing end. V is TRBV13-2 and J is TRBJ2-5; TRBD1 might be the D (6 bases). The CDR3 is made up of 15 amino acids. Per germline, CDR1 NNHNN and CDR2 SYGAGS (reference sequence). The part of the CDR3 DNA that was read is TGTGCCAGCGGTGTCGCACAGGGAGGGGAAGAC. Protein: CASGVAQGGED. The CDR3 in full is CASGVAQGGEDTQYF.

This clone was recorded a few times. The gene symbols are mouse symbols. From the germline J gene comes the end of the CDR3, since the read stops 4 residues before it. V gene TRBV31 combines with J gene TRBJ2-3; a weak D match, TRBD1 (5 bases). V lost 4 bases to trimming and J lost 0 bases, with 11 bases between them. This CDR3 is 14 amino acids long. Germline assignment: CDR1 GKSSPN and CDR2 SITVG. This CDR3 is CAWTQGGSAETLYF. The sequenced CDR3 bases are TGTGCCTGGACCCAGGGAGGAAGTGCAGAA.

This clone was counted only a few times. Mouse gene names apply. The sequence runs out 4 residues before the end of the CDR3; the remainder is reconstructed from the germline J gene. The same CDR3 also results from other DNA sequences found in this sample. The chain employs TRBV13-1 and TRBJ2-3; D is possibly TRBD2 (6 bases). The CDR3 sequence is 13 residues long. The V gene's germline CDR1 is NSHNY and CDR2 SYGAGN. Trimming cost V 3 bases and J 2 bases, with 7 bases left between them. CDR3 bases read: TGTGCCAGCAGTGGGACTGTTGCAGAA. As protein: CASSGTVAE. The whole CDR3 region reads CASSGTVAETLYF.

This clone has just a few counts. Gene names and germline match the mouse. Read sequence stops 4 residues before the CDR3 end, and the germline J gene provides the missing end. Other nucleotide sequences from this sample produce the same CDR3. V is TRBV5 and J is TRBJ2-1, with 7 bases fitting TRBD2. The CDR3 is made up of 15 amino acids. The ends lost 2 bases at V and 1 base at J; junction bases unmatched: 2. Germline V gene sequence: CDR1 LGHNA, CDR2 YNLKQL (reference sequence). The sequenced CDR3 bases are TGTGCCAGCAGCCAAAACTGGGGAAACTATGCT. As protein: CASSQNWGNYA. The whole CDR3 reads CASSQNWGNYAEQFF.

Remarks on this clone: Germline and genes here are mouse. With the read ending 4 residues before the CDR3 end, the germline J gene is used to fill in that end. Different DNA sequences within this sample yield the same CDR3. V usage is TRBV1 and J usage is TRBJ2-5; 8 positions agree with TRBD2. Germline values: CDR1 NSQYPW, CDR2 LRSPGD (reference sequence). The junction had 2 bases not matched to a gene; V was cut back by 3 bases and J by 3 bases. This CDR3 comprises 14 residues. The sequenced part of the CDR3 DNA is TGCACCTGCAGTGCGGGGGGGGCGCAAGAC. Amino acid sequence: CTCSAGGAQD. The whole CDR3 protein reads CTCSAGGAQDTQYF.

Regarding this clone: Germline and genes here are mouse. The read comes to an end 4 residues before the CDR3 does, leaving the germline J gene to fill in the end. This sequence joins TRBV13-1 and TRBJ2-1, with TRBD1 as a possible D gene (6 bases). CDR3 length: 15 amino acids. Between the trimmed V and J ends, which lost 1 base and 1 base, there was a span of 9 bases. Germline CDR1 is NSHNY and CDR2 is SYGAGN. CDR3 bases read: TGTGCCAGCAGTGATAAGGGGGAAAACTATGCT. As protein: CASSDKGENYA. The full CDR3 protein is CASSDKGENYAEQFF.

As regards this clone: These gene names are mouse names. The CDR3 is cut off 4 residues early in the read; its end comes from the germline J gene. V gene TRBV5 combines with J gene TRBJ2-3, with a weak D call TRBD1 (6 bases). The CDR3 spans 14 residues. Germline V gene sequence: CDR1 LGHNA, CDR2 YNLKQL (reference sequence). Trimming removed 5 bases at V and 1 base at J, with 10 bases between. CDR3 DNA (partial): TGTGCCAGCAGCACACAGGGAGGTGCAGAA. It translates to CASSTQGGAE. The CDR3 in its entirety is CASSTQGGAETLYF.

Comment on this clone: Genes here carry mouse names. The CDR3 end falls 4 residues outside the read, so it is completed with the germline J gene. This sample includes further DNA sequences coding for the same CDR3. The chain joins TRBV19 to TRBJ1-1; maybe TRBD1 (5 bases). This CDR3 region has 14 residues. Between the trimmed V and J ends, which lost 4 bases and 0 bases, there was a span of 10 bases. Germline CDR1 and CDR2: FNHDT and SITEND (reference sequence). Partial CDR3 DNA: TGTGCCAGCAGTCCCGGACAATCAAACACA. Amino acids: CASSPGQSNT. In full, the CDR3 is CASSPGQSNTEVFF.

A remark on this clone: Gene labels here are mouse ones. The CDR3 end is not reached by the read, which stops 4 residues before it; the germline J gene fills it in. V gene TRBV13-3 combines with J gene TRBJ2-5; 14 bases map to TRBD2. The CDR3 contains 15 residues. The V gene's germline CDR1 is NNHDY and CDR2 SYVADS. The CDR3 spells CASSSGTGGADTQYF. The CDR3 bases that were read are TGTGCCAGCAGCTCCGGGACTGGGGGGGCGGAC. Based on the CDR3 plus reference TRBV13-3 and TRBJ2-5, the full variable domain is EAAVTQSPRSKVAVTGGKVTLSCHQTNNHDYMYWYRQDTGHGLRLIHYSYVADSTEKGDIPDGYKASRPSQENFSLILELASLSQTAVYFCASSSGTGGADTQYFGPGTRLLVL.

This clone was picked up a small number of times. Each gene name is a mouse one. The missing CDR3 end, 4 residues past where the read stops, is filled in from the germline J gene. The V call is TRBV13-2, the J call TRBJ2-5; D may be TRBD2 (8 bases). The CDR3 consists of 14 residues. The V and J ends lost 6 bases and 3 bases respectively, with 14 bases between them. Germline V gene lookup returns CDR1 NNHNN and CDR2 SYGAGS (reference sequence). CDR3 bases read: TGTGCCAGCGCCAGGGGGGGGGCGCAAGAC. Its translation is CASARGGAQD. In full, the CDR3 reads CASARGGAQDTQYF.

About this clone itself: Germline and genes: mouse. Coverage ceases 4 residues before the CDR3 finishes, and the germline J gene fills in the end. The chain combines TRBV5 with TRBJ2-7; D might be TRBD1 (7 bases). The CDR3 loop spans 14 amino acids. The germline CDR1 and CDR2 sequences are LGHNA and YNLKQL (reference sequence). The CDR3: CASSPEGASYEQYF. CDR3 DNA, as far as it was read: TGTGCCAGCAGCCCCGAGGGGGCCTCATAT.

This clone occurred a few times. These gene names are mouse names. The read terminates 4 residues before the CDR3 end, so the remaining end is supplied by the germline J gene. The sample holds other DNA sequences that translate to the same CDR3. The V call is TRBV1, the J call TRBJ2-1; the match to TRBD2 covers 7 bases. There are 13 residues in the CDR3. Germline lookup yields CDR1 NSQYPW and CDR2 LRSPGD (reference sequence). This CDR3 reads CTCSAGGRAEQFF. CDR3 DNA (partial): TGCACCTGCAGTGCTGGGGGGAGGGCT.

A few counts support this clone. Mouse germline and gene names are used. In the same sample, other DNA sequences code for this CDR3. CDR3 bases read: TGTGCCAGCAGTCCCGGGACTGGATATGCT. Protein: CASSPGTGYA. The whole CDR3 region reads CASSPGTGYAEQFF. The chain joins TRBV13-1 to TRBJ2-1, with TRBD2 matching 8 bases. The read ends 4 residues before the CDR3 terminus; that terminus is restored from the germline J gene. The CDR3 contains 14 residues. Germline CDR1 and CDR2: NSHNY and SYGAGN. Losses at the gene ends were 4 bases for V and 4 bases for J; bases not matched to a gene: 4.

As regards this clone: Gene names and germline match the mouse. The CDR3 is cut off 4 residues early in the read; its end comes from the germline J gene. This chain links TRBV13-1 with TRBJ2-3; the match to TRBD2 covers 9 bases. The CDR3 has 14 amino acids. Germline trimming cut 7 bases from V and 4 bases from J; bases unmatched to any gene: 7. CDR1 NSHNY and CDR2 SYGAGN come from the germline V gene. The CDR3 here is CASGGGARSETLYF. CDR3 DNA (partial): TGTGCCAGCGGTGGGGGGGCGAGGTCAGAA.

With respect to this clone: The listed genes are named as in mouse. The CDR3 region is CASSPGQINSDYTF. The CDR3 bases that were read are TGTGCCAGCAGCCCGGGACAAATAAACTCC. The V call is TRBV13-1, the J call TRBJ1-2; perhaps TRBD1 as D (6 bases). The read ends 4 residues before the CDR3 terminus; that terminus is restored from the germline J gene. V lost 5 bases to trimming and J lost 1 base, with 12 bases between them. There are 14 residues in the CDR3. Germline CDR1 and CDR2: NSHNY and SYGAGN.

To note about this clone: The genes are named according to mouse. The CDR3 DNA, read in part, is TGTGCCAGCAGCCAAGATGGGACAGGGGGCGCCTCC. Residues: CASSQDGTGGAS. In full, the CDR3 reads CASSQDGTGGASDYTF. V is TRBV5 and J is TRBJ1-2; 12 nucleotides match TRBD1. The read finishes 4 residues shy of the CDR3 end, and the germline J gene is used to complete it. The CDR3 extends over 16 amino acids. V trimming: 0 bases; J trimming: 4 bases; junction bases outside the gene matches: 3. The germline V gene has CDR1 LGHNA and CDR2 YNLKQL (reference sequence).

As regards this clone: Mouse names are used for the genes. The read is 4 residues too short to cover the CDR3 end, so that end is filled in from the germline J gene. V is TRBV5 and J is TRBJ2-5; TRBD2 matches at 10 bases. In germline, CDR1 is LGHNA, CDR2 YNLKQL (reference sequence). The CDR3 has 15 residues. CDR3 protein: CASSQTWGGEDTQYF. The sequenced CDR3 bases are TGTGCCAGCAGCCAAACCTGGGGGGGCGAAGAC.

This clone came up a few times. Genes and germline are mouse. The CDR3 end is not reached by the read, which stops 4 residues before it; the germline J gene fills it in. The rearrangement links TRBV17 to TRBJ2-1; perhaps TRBD2 as D (5 bases). Germline V gene lookup returns CDR1 MNHDT and CDR2 YYDKIL. Trimming shortened V by 3 bases and J by 3 bases, and 9 bases separated the two germline ends. This CDR3 spans 14 amino acids. The covered CDR3 bases are TGTGCTAGCAGTAGGGCTGGGATCTATGCT. It translates to CASSRAGIYA. The complete CDR3 sequence is CASSRAGIYAEQFF.

This clone was detected a few times. The gene names given are mouse names. The read terminates 4 residues ahead of where the CDR3 ends, so the germline J gene completes it. The chain has TRBV1 and TRBJ2-7, with TRBD1 matching over 8 bases. Germline assignment: CDR1 NSQYPW and CDR2 LRSPGD (reference sequence). CDR3 length: 17 amino acids. V was clipped by 0 bases and J by 2 bases; unmatched bases: 9. The covered CDR3 bases are TGCACCTGCAGTGCAGATTTCAGGGGGCCTGGGGCCTAT. It is translated as CTCSADFRGPGAY. The entire CDR3 protein is CTCSADFRGPGAYEQYF.

Points on this clone: Germline and genes: mouse. The DNA ends 4 residues before the CDR3 does, and the rest of the CDR3 is filled in from the germline J gene. This sample also contains other DNA sequences that code for the same CDR3. The chain couples TRBV5 to TRBJ2-3, with 9 nucleotides matching TRBD2. V lost 0 bases to trimming and J lost 3 bases; unmatched junction nucleotides: 4. The CDR3 is made up of 16 amino acids. CDR1 and CDR2 from the germline V gene are LGHNA and YNLKQL (reference sequence). The CDR3 bases that were read are TGTGCCAGCAGCCAAGATGGGGGGGCGCGCGCAGAA. As protein: CASSQDGGARAE. The whole CDR3 protein is CASSQDGGARAETLYF.

Only a few counts were recorded for this clone. Gene names and germline match the mouse. Coverage ceases 4 residues before the CDR3 finishes, and the germline J gene fills in the end. This chain joins TRBV19 and TRBJ2-2; a possible D gene is TRBD1 (6 bases). This CDR3 is 16 amino acids long. Between the trimmed V and J ends, which lost 4 bases and 0 bases, there was a span of 13 bases. The germline V gene encodes CDR1 FNHDT and CDR2 SITEND (reference sequence). The sequenced part of the CDR3 DNA is TGTGCCAGCAGTTCCTCGACAGGAGCAAACACCGGG. This encodes CASSSSTGANTG. Given in full, the CDR3 is CASSSSTGANTGQLYF.

Concerning this clone itself: The gene symbols are mouse symbols. The CDR3 extends 4 residues past the end of the read, so its final part is completed from the germline J gene. Other DNA variants within this sample encode the same CDR3. The genes are TRBV19 and TRBJ2-2; 7 positions agree with TRBD1. V was pared by 3 bases and J by 1 base, with 3 bases of the junction left unmatched. The CDR3 runs to 15 residues. Germline CDR1 and CDR2: FNHDT and SITEND (reference sequence). The CDR3 spells CASSKRQGNTGQLYF. CDR3 DNA (partial): TGTGCCAGCAGTAAAAGACAGGGAAACACCGGG.

Concerning this clone: Gene names refer to mouse genes. The CDR3 is cut off 4 residues early in the read; its end comes from the germline J gene. This chain links TRBV5 with TRBJ2-2; D is possibly TRBD1 (6 bases). This CDR3 is 14 amino acids long. Germline assignment: CDR1 LGHNA and CDR2 YNLKQL (reference sequence). The ends were cut back, 7 bases at V and 0 bases at J, with 9 bases in the middle. The sequenced CDR3 bases are TGTGCCAGCACACAGGGATCAAACACCGGG. It translates to CASTQGSNTG. The full CDR3 reads CASTQGSNTGQLYF.

This clone was detected a few times. The listed genes are named as in mouse. The CDR3: CASSRVGTANSDYTF. The CDR3 bases that were read are TGTGCTAGCAGTAGAGTCGGGACAGCAAACTCC. The V call is TRBV17, the J call TRBJ1-2, with 7 bases aligning to TRBD1. Read coverage stops 4 residues before the CDR3 terminus; the germline J gene supplies the remainder. Germline CDR1 and CDR2: MNHDT and YYDKIL. This CDR3 region has 15 residues. The J segment lost 0 bases and the V segment lost 1 base, leaving 2 bases of the junction unmatched. Looking up the rest from reference TRBV17 and TRBJ1-2 gives the full variable domain: DTTVKQNPRYKLARVGKPVNLICSQTMNHDTMYWYQKKPNQAPKLLLFYYDKILNREADTFEKFQSSRPNNSFCSLYIGSAGLEYSAMYLCASSRVGTANSDYTFGSGTRLLVI.

This clone was seen a handful of times. All gene names here are mouse names. The read finishes 4 residues shy of the CDR3 end, and the germline J gene is used to complete it. The chain has TRBV5 and TRBJ1-2; perhaps TRBD1 as D (5 bases). The CDR3 has 14 residues. V was trimmed by 4 bases and J by 3 bases, leaving 12 bases between them. Per the germline V gene, CDR1 is LGHNA and CDR2 is YNLKQL (reference sequence). The CDR3 bases that were read are TGTGCCAGCAGCCCCCAGCAGGGCGACTCC. Its translation: CASSPQQGDS. The whole CDR3 protein is CASSPQQGDSDYTF.

In the case of this clone: Any gene name here is a mouse gene name. The CDR3 goes on 4 residues after the read ends, and that part is filled in from the germline J gene. The same CDR3 is also encoded by other DNA sequences in this sample. The V gene is TRBV13-3, the J gene TRBJ2-3; 7 bases map to TRBD1. V lost 1 base and J lost 0; bases outside the gene matches: 5. The germline CDR1 and CDR2 sequences are NNHDY and SYVADS. The CDR3 is 16 residues long. The sequenced part of the CDR3 DNA is TGTGCCAGCAGTGATCGACAGGGTTCTAGTGCAGAA. Translated: CASSDRQGSSAE. The full CDR3 reads CASSDRQGSSAETLYF.

To note about this clone: The genes and germline here are from mouse. The read comes to an end 4 residues before the CDR3 does, leaving the germline J gene to fill in the end. The chain is built from TRBV31 and TRBJ2-3; TRBD2 matches at 11 bases. The CDR3 runs 16 residues. Germline CDR1 GKSSPN, CDR2 SITVG. With 2 bases clipped from V and 1 base from J, the junction kept 5 bases outside the gene matches. The CDR3 bases that were read are TGTGCCTGGAGTAAACTGGGGGGGCGCGGTGCAGAA. The encoded protein is CAWSKLGGRGAE. The CDR3 reads in full as CAWSKLGGRGAETLYF. The variable domain in full, with the rest retrieved from reference TRBV31 and TRBJ2-3, is AQTIHQWPVAEIKAVGSPLSLGCTIKGKSSPNLYWYWQATGGTLQQLFYSITVGQVESVVQLNLSASRPKDDQFILSTEKLLLSHSGFYLCAWSKLGGRGAETLYFGSGTRLTVL.